The entry that follows covers one T cell receptor (beta chain) sequence. Authors' analysis steps: Amplification of reference gene primers provided the estimated nucleated cell counts. Clones were read by immunoSEQ multiplex PCR, and TCRdb kept only the in-frame ones, dropping some. V and J calls and clone size are as listed in that table; D and trimming were resolved from the DNA. Of about 140,000 clones in the sample, about 82% were seen once. This sample was included in a study of blood T cell repertoires in COVID-19. Across the study: Specimens from acute and convalescent COVID-19 originated in the United States, Italy and Spain. The analysed material was cDNA or gDNA that came from T cells, B-cell-depleted T cells, or PBMCs.

This CDR3 is 15 amino acids long. Germline CDR1 is SGHVS and CDR2 is FNYEAQ. Trimming at V came to 3 bases and at J to 5 bases, leaving 7 bases not matched to a gene. The receptor's source is a man aged 45-65 years with acute or convalescent COVID-19. The specimen sequenced was peripheral blood. This chain uses TRBV7-6 with TRBJ1-1; 9 nucleotides align to TRBD1. This CDR3 reads CASSLGQGGGTEAFF. As DNA, the CDR3 is TGTGCCAGCAGCTTGGGACAGGGAGGGGGGACTGAAGCTTTCTTT.